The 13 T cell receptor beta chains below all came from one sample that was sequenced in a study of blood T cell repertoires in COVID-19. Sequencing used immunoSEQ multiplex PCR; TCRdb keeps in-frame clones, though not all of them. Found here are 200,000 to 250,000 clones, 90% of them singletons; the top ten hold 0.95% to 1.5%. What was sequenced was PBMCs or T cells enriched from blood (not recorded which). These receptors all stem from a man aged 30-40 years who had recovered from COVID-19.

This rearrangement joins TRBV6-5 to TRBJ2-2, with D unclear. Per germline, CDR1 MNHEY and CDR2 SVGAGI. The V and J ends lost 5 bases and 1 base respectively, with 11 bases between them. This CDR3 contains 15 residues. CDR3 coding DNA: TGTGCCAGCAGTCCTCATCACGGGAACACCGGGGAGCTGTTTTTT. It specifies CASSPHHGNTGELFF.

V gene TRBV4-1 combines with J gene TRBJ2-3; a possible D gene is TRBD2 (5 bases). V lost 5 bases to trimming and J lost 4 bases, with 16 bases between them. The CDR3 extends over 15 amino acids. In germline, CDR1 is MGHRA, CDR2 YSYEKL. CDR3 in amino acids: CASSGRAIAADTQYF. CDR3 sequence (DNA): TGCGCCAGCAGCGGGCGGGCCATTGCGGCAGATACGCAGTATTTT.

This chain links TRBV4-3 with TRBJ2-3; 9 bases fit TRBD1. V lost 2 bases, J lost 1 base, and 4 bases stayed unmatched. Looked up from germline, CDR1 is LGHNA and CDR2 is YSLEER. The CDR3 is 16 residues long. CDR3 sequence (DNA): TGCGCCAGCAGCCAACAAACAGGGGGCCGCACAGATACGCAGTATTTT. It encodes CASSQQTGGRTDTQYF.

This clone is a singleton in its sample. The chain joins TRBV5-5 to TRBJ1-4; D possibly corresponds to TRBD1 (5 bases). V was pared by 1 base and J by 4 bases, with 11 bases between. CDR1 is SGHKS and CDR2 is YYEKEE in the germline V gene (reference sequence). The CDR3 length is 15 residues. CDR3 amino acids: CASSLLGLFNEKLFF. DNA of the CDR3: TGTGCCAGCAGCTTGTTGGGACTTTTTAATGAAAAACTGTTTTTT.

CDR3 residues: CASSPGVGRETQYF. CDR3 sequence (DNA): TGTGCCAGCAGCCCCGGCGTGGGGCGTGAGACCCAGTACTTC. This rearrangement joins TRBV5-5 to TRBJ2-5, with a tentative D call TRBD1 (5 bases). The CDR3 runs to 14 residues. CDR1 is SGHKS, CDR2 YYEKEE, per germline (reference sequence). V shed 4 bases and J shed 5 bases, with 15 bases lying between them.

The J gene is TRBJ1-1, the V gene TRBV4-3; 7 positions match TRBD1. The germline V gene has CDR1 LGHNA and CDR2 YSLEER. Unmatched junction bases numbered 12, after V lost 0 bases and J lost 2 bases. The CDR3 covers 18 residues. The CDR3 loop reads CASSQDSTGASGNTEAFF. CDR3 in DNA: TGCGCCAGCAGCCAAGATAGCACAGGGGCCAGTGGAAACACTGAAGCTTTCTTT.

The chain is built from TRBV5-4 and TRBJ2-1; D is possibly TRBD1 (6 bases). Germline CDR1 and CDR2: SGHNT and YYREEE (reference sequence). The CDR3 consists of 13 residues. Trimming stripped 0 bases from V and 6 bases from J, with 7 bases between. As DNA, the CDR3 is TGTGCCAGCAGCTTGGAAGGGGGCAATGAGCAGTTCTTC. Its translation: CASSLEGGNEQFF.

The CDR3 DNA reads TGTGCCAGCAAAAGACAGGGAAATCAGCCCCAGCATTTT. It is translated as CASKRQGNQPQHF. The rearrangement uses TRBV12-3 or TRBV12-4 and TRBJ1-5; 7 nucleotides agree with TRBD1. The CDR3 covers 13 residues. Germline trimming cut 7 bases from V and 4 bases from J; bases unmatched to any gene: 4.

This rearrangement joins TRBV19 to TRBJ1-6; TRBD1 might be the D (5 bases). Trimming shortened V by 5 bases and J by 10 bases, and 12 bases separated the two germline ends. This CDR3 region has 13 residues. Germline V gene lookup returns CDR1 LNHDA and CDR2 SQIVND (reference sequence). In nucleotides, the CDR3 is TGTGCCAGTAGTGGGGCAGGGAACTCACCCCTCCACTTT. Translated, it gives CASSGAGNSPLHF.

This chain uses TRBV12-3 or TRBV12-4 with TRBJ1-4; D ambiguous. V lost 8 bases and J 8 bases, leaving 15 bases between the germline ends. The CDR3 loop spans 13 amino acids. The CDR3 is CASSPVRREKLFF. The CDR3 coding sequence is TGTGCCAGCTCTCCAGTCCGGAGGGAAAAACTGTTTTTT.

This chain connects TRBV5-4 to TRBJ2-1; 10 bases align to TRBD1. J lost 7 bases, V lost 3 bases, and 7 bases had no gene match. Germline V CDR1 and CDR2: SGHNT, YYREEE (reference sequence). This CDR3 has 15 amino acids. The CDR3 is CASSSRQGAQNEQFF. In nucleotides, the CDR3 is TGTGCCAGCAGCTCAAGACAGGGGGCGCAAAATGAGCAGTTCTTC.

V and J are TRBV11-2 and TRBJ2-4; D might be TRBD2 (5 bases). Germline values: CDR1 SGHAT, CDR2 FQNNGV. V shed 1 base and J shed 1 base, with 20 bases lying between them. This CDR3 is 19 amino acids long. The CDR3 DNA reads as TGTGCCAGCAGCTTAGGGCCCCGGGGTTTGGGTTTTGCCAAAAACATTCAGTACTTC. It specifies CASSLGPRGLGFAKNIQYF.

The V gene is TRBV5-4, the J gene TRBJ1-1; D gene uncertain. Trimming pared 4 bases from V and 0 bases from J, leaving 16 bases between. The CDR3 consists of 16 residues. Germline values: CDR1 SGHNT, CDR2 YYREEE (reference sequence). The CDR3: CASSPRVGRMNTEAFF. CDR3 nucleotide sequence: TGTGCCAGCAGCCCCCGTGTCGGGAGGATGAACACTGAAGCTTTCTTT.